This T cell receptor (beta chain) comes out of a study of PD-L1 blockade in urothelial cancer. Study background: Analysis of blood occurred 3 weeks (second dose) and 6 weeks after treatment start.

The repertoire was sequenced with immunoSEQ multiplex PCR; TCRdb's copy has only in-frame clones and lacks some. There are 80,000 to 100,000 clones in the sample; 82% occur only once, and around a tenth lies in the top ten. Unmatched junction bases numbered 13, after V lost 1 base and J lost 6 bases. The CDR3 length is 17 residues. CDR1 SGHRS and CDR2 YFSETQ come from the germline V gene. The TCR was taken from a man in his 70s with urothelial cancer. The rearrangement joins TRBV5-1 to TRBJ2-5, with 9 bases matching TRBD1. This material consisted of PBMCs, taken around atezolizumab (anti-PD-L1) treatment. Written as DNA, the CDR3 is TGCGCCAGCAGCTTGACGGAGATGGGACAGGGAGGGCAGACCCAGTACTTC. Its protein product is CASSLTEMGQGGQTQYF.